This T cell receptor (beta chain) was identified in a study of cytomegalovirus exposure and HLA in healthy donors. As regards this clone: The junction shows a germline mismatch at one end, possibly a read error.

Researchers ran the PCR with 60 Vbeta and 13 Jbeta primers. Measured with immunoSEQ multiplex PCR; TCRdb has only the in-frame clones, and not every one. The table records about 110,000 clones, about 76% of them present only once. The CDR3 consists of 14 residues. Germline V gives CDR1 SGHVS, CDR2 FQNEAQ. This TCR was recovered from a woman aged 30 to 39 in good health and CMV-seronegative. This rearrangement joins TRBV7-8 to TRBJ1-3, with D possibly matching TRBD1 (6 bases). The sequencing input was PBMCs. CDR3 nucleotides: TGTGCCAGCAGCTTAGAGGACAGCGGAAGCACCATATATTTT. Residues: CASSLEDSGSTIYF.